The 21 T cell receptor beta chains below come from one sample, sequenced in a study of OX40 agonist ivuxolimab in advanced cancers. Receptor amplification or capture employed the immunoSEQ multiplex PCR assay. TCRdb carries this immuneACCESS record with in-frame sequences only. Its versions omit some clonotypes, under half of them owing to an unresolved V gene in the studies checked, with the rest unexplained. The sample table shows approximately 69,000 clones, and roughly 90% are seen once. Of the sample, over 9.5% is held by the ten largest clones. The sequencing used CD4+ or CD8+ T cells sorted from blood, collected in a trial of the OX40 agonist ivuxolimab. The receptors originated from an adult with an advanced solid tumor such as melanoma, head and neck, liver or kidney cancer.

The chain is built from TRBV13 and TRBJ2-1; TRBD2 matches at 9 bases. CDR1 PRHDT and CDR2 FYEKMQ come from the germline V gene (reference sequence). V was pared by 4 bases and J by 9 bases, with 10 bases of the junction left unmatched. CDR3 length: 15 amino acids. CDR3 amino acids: CASSYGAGGPSEQFF. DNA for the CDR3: TGTGCCAGCAGCTACGGGGCGGGAGGGCCAAGTGAGCAGTTCTTC. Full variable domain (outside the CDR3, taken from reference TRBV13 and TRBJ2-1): AAGVIQSPRHLIKEKRETATLKCYPIPRHDTVYWYQQGPGQDPQFLISFYEKMQSDKGSIPDRFSAQQFSDYHSELNMSSLELGDSALYFCASSYGAGGPSEQFFGPGTRLTVL.

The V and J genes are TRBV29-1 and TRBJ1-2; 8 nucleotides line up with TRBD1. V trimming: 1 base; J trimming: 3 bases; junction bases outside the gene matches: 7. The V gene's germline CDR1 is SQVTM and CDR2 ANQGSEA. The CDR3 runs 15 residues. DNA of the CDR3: TGCAGCGTTGAAGCCCGGGGGGACAGGCACTATGGCTACACCTTC. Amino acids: CSVEARGDRHYGYTF. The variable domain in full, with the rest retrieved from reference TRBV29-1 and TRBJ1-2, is SAVISQKPSRDICQRGTSLTIQCQVDSQVTMMFWYRQQPGQSLTLIATANQGSEATYESGFVIDKFPISRPNLTFSTLTVSNMSPEDSSIYLCSVEARGDRHYGYTFGSGTRLTVV.

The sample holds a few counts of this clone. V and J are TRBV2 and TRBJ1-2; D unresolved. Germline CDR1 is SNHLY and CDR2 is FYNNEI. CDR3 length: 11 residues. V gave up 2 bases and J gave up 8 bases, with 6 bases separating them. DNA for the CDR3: TGTGCCAGCAGTGAATTACAGGGCTACACCTTC. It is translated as CASSELQGYTF.

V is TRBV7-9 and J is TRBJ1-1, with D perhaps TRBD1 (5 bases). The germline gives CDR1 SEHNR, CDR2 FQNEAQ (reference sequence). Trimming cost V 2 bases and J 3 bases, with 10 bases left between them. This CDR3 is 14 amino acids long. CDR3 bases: TGTGCCAGCAGCTTAACGGGGCGGGACACTGAAGCTTTCTTT. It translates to CASSLTGRDTEAFF. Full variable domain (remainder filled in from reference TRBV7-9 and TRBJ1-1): DTGVSQNPRHKITKRGQNVTFRCDPISEHNRLYWYRQTLGQGPEFLTYFQNEAQLEKSRLLSDRFSAERPKGSFSTLEIQRTEQGDSAMYLCASSLTGRDTEAFFGQGTRLTVV.

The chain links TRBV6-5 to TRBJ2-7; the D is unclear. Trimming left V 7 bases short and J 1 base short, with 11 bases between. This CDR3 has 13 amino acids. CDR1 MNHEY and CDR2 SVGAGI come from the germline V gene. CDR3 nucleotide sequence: TGTGCCAGCACCCCCGACGCTTCCTACGAGCAGTACTTC. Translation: CASTPDASYEQYF.

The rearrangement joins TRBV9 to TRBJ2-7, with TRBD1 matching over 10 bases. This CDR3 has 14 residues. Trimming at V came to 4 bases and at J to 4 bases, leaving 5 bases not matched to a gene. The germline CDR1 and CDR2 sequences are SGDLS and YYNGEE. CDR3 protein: CASSPRQGAYEQYF. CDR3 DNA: TGTGCCAGCAGCCCCCGACAGGGGGCTTACGAGCAGTACTTC.

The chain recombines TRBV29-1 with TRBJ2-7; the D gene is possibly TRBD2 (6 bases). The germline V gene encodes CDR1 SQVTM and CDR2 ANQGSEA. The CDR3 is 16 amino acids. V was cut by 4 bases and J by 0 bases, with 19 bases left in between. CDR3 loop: CSVVEGLPTTSYEQYF. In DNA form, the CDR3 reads TGCAGCGTTGTGGAGGGGTTACCCACAACCTCCTACGAGCAGTACTTC.

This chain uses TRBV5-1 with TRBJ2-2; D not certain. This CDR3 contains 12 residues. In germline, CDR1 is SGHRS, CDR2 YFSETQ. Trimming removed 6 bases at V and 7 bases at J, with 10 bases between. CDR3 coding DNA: TGCGCCAGCACCCTAAATAGCGGGGAGCTGTTTTTT. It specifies CASTLNSGELFF.

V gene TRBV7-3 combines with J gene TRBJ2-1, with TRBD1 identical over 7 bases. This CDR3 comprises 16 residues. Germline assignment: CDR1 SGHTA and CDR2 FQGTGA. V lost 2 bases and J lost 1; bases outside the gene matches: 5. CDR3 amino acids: CASSLRPGGSYNEQFF. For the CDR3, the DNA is TGTGCCAGCAGCTTACGGCCAGGGGGATCCTACAATGAGCAGTTCTTC.

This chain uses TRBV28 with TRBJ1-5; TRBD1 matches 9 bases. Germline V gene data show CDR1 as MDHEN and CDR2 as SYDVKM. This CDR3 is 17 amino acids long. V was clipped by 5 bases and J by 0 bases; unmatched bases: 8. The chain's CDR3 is CASSATPGQGSNQPQHF. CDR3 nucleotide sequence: TGTGCCAGCAGTGCAACCCCGGGACAGGGTAGCAATCAGCCCCAGCATTTT. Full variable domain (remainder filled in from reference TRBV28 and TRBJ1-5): DVKVTQSSRYLVKRTGEKVFLECVQDMDHENMFWYRQDPGLGLRLIYFSYDVKMKEKGDIPEGYSVSREKKERFSLILESASTNQTSMYLCASSATPGQGSNQPQHFGDGTRLSIL.

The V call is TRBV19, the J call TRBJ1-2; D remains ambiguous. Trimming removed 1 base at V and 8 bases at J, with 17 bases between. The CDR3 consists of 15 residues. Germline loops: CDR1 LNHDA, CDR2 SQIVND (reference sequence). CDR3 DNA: TGTGCCAGTAGTATAGGGAGGGAACCGCGGCGGGGCTACACCTTC. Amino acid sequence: CASSIGREPRRGYTF.

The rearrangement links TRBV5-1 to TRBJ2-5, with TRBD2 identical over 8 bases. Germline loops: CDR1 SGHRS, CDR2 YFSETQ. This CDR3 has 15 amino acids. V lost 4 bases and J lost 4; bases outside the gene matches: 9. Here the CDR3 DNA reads TGCGCCAGCAGCCGGTTCCAGCGGGAGTCAGAGACCCAGTACTTC. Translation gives CASSRFQRESETQYF.

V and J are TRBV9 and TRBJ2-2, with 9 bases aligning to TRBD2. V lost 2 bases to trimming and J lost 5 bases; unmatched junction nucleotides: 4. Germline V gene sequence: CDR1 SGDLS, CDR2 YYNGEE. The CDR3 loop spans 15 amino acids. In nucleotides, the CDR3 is TGTGCCAGCAGCGTTTATAGCGGGAGTACCGGGGAGCTGTTTTTT. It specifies CASSVYSGSTGELFF. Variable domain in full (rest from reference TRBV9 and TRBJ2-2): DSGVTQTPKHLITATGQRVTLRCSPRSGDLSVYWYQQSLDQGLQFLIQYYNGEERAKGNILERFSAQQFPDLHSELNLSSLELGDSALYFCASSVYSGSTGELFFGEGSRLTVL.

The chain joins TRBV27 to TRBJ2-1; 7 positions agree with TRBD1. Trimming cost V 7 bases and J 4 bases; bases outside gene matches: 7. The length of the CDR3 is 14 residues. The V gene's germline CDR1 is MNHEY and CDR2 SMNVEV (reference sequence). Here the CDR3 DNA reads TGTGCCAGCACTAGAGGGGGCTGGTACAATGAGCAGTTCTTC. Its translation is CASTRGGWYNEQFF.

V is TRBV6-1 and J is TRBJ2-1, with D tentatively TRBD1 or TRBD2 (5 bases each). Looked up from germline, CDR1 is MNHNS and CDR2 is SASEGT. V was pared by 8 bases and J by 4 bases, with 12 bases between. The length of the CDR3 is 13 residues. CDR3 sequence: CASGTQTYNEQFF. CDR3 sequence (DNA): TGTGCCAGCGGGACCCAGACGTACAATGAGCAGTTCTTC.

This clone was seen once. DNA of the CDR3: TGTGCCAGTACCATCATATCGACAGCAACTAATGAAAAACTGTTTTTT. Translated, it gives CASTIISTATNEKLFF. The V and J genes are TRBV19 and TRBJ1-4, with a possible D match to TRBD1 (5 bases). V shed 7 bases and J shed 0 bases, with 15 bases lying between them. The CDR3 covers 16 residues. CDR1 and CDR2 (germline): LNHDA, SQIVND (reference sequence).

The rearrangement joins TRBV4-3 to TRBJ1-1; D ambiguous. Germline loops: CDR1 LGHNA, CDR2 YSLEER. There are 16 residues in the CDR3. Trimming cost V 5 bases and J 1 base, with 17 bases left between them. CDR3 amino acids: CASSAALRLRNTEAFF. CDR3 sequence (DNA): TGCGCCAGCAGCGCCGCCTTGCGACTCCGGAACACTGAAGCTTTCTTT.

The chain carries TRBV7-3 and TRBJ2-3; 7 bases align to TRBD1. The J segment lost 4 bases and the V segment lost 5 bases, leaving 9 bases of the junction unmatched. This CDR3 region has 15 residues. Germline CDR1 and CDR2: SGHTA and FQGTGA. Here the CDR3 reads CASSPTGFRSDTQYF. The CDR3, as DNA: TGTGCCAGCAGCCCGACAGGGTTCCGATCAGATACGCAGTATTTT.

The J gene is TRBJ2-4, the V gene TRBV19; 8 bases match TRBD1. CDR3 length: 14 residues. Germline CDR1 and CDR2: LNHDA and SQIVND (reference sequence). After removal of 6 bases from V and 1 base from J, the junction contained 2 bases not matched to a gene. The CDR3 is CASSRTGAKNIQYF. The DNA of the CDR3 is TGTGCCAGTAGCCGGACAGGGGCCAAAAACATTCAGTACTTC.

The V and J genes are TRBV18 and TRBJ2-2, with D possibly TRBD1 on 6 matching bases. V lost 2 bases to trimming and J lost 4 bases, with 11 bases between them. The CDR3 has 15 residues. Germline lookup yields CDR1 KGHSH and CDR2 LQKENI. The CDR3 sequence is CASSPGQSGTGELFF. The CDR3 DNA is TGTGCCAGCTCACCAGGACAGTCGGGCACCGGGGAGCTGTTTTTT.

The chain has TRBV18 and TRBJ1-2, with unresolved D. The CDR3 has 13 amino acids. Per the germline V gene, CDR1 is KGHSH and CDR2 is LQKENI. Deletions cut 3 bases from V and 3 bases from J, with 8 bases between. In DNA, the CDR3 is TGTGCCAGCTCACCGGCAGACGACTATGGCTACACCTTC. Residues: CASSPADDYGYTF.